The 25 T cell receptor beta chains in this list originate from one sample, sequenced in a study of tumor-infiltrating lymphocytes in primary liver carcinoma. Starting material of roughly 550 ng total RNA yielded TCR beta cDNA via a constant-region primer. Sequencing libraries for TCR beta derived from three nested multiplex PCR rounds that used slightly modified ARM-PCR. Each of the first two PCR rounds ran approximately 10 cycles with TRBV1-TRBV30 forward and C-beta reverse primers. TCRdb fed the multiplex PCR reads into MiXCR, producing one record per CDR3 protein. This sample has approximately 45,000 distinct CDR3 sequences; more than 60% occur once, and the top ten carry around 40%. Unsorted bulk tissue, roughly 20-34 mg of it, served as the source for co-extraction of RNA and DNA. Sequencing was performed on tumor-adjacent normal liver tissue. Receptors originate from a woman aged 25 to 39 with primary liver carcinoma and hepatitis B virus infection.

The chain joins TRBV6-2 or TRBV6-3 to TRBJ1-1; D is uncertain. V was pared by 7 bases and J by 11 bases, with 20 bases between. The germline gives CDR1 MNHEY, CDR2 SVGEGT. The CDR3 sequence is 13 residues long. The CDR3 nucleotides read TGTGCCAGCATCCCGACACCGGCCCTAATGGCTTTCTTT. Translation: CASIPTPALMAFF.

Notes on this clonotype: Without the conserved terminal phenylalanine or tryptophan, this CDR3 likely stems from a read error. The DNA is omitted, as the CDR3 cannot be located on it reliably, and the CDR3 follows TCRdb's listing. The chain couples TRBV11-2 to TRBJ2-7; the tabulated D call, TRBD2, remains unverified against the DNA. The germline V gene encodes CDR1 SGHAT and CDR2 FQNNGV. The CDR3 extends over 14 residues, inclusive of both ends. The CDR3 protein is CASGPIAGVKEQYS.

A remark on this clonotype: This likely comes from a read error, as the CDR3 has no conserved phenylalanine or tryptophan at its end. The V call is TRBV4-2, the J call TRBJ2-3; D is perhaps TRBD2 (6 bases). CDR3 length equals 13 residues. The germline V gene has CDR1 LGHNA and CDR2 YNFKEQ. The CDR3, as DNA: TGTGCCAGCAGCCAAGACCCGGGAGATATGCAGTATCTT. Its protein is CASSQDPGDMQYL.

A word on this clonotype: Since a much larger clone is just one base distant, this may be a read error. The rearrangement links TRBV28 to TRBJ2-7, with TRBD1 as a possible D gene (5 bases). Germline assignment: CDR1 MDHEN and CDR2 SYDVKM. V was clipped by 7 bases and J by 4 bases, with 20 bases between them. CDR3 size: 15 residues. CDR3 residues: CASNSRGWAGYEQYF. The CDR3 DNA reads TGTGCCAGCAATTCAAGGGGATGGGCCGGATACGAGCAGTACTTC.

In regard to this clonotype: As the CDR3 is not closed by the conserved phenylalanine or tryptophan, this likely results from a read error. The chain has TRBV4-1 and TRBJ2-2, with D perhaps being TRBD1 or TRBD2 (7 bases each). CDR1 is MGHRA, CDR2 YSYEKL, per germline. This CDR3 has 17 amino acids. CDR3 in DNA: TGCACCAGCGGCCCCAGGGGGAGGGCCGGCGACACCGGGGAGCTGTTTTCT. Amino acids: CTSGPRGRAGDTGELFS.

A note on this clonotype: The CDR3 does not end in the conserved phenylalanine or tryptophan, so this is likely a read error. The V call is TRBV10-3, the J call TRBJ1-1; D is perhaps TRBD1 (6 bases). The CDR3 runs 15 residues. Germline CDR1 and CDR2: ENHRY and SYGVKD. V lost 6 bases to trimming and J lost 0 bases, with 14 bases between them. The CDR3 bases are TGTGCCATCAGCACCGGGACAAGGCTGAACACTGAAGCTTTCTCT. It codes for CAISTGTRLNTEAFS.

Worth noting for this clonotype: The germline gene is not matched at one end of the junction; a read error may be the cause. The chain recombines TRBV6-2 or TRBV6-3 with TRBJ1-1; 8 positions match TRBD1. Per the germline V gene, CDR1 is MNHEY and CDR2 is SVGEGT. CDR3 length equals 15 residues. The CDR3 loop is CACSWGQEGGTEAFF. The CDR3 nucleotides read TGTGCCTGCAGCTGGGGACAGGAGGGAGGCACTGAAGCCTTCTTT.

This clonotype has just a few counts. A much larger clone is a single base away; this may be a read error. V is TRBV29-1 and J is TRBJ2-3; D gene unclear. V shed 4 bases and J shed 5 bases, with 7 bases lying between them. CDR1 and CDR2 (germline): SQVTM, ANQGSEA. The CDR3 sequence is 11 residues long. Written as DNA, the CDR3 is TGCAGCGTTGCGAGGATAGATACGCAGTATTTT. Its protein product is CSVARIDTQYF.

The chain uses TRBV7-2 and TRBJ1-6, with D maybe TRBD1 (5 bases). The CDR3 sequence is 14 residues long. V was clipped by 5 bases and J by 5 bases, with 10 bases between them. The germline V gene has CDR1 SGHTA and CDR2 FQGNSA. CDR3 sequence: CASSAGQHNSPLHF. CDR3 nucleotide sequence: TGTGCCAGCAGCGCCGGACAACATAATTCACCCCTCCACTTT.

As concerns this clonotype: One end of the junction varies from germline; a read error may be responsible. The V and J genes are TRBV5-5 and TRBJ2-7, with 8 positions matching TRBD1. The germline gives CDR1 SGHKS, CDR2 YYEKEE (reference sequence). CDR3 size: 17 residues. In DNA form, the CDR3 reads TGTGCCAGCAGCTTGAAGGACAGGGCGCACAGCTCCTACGAGCATTATTTC. Encoded protein: CASSLKDRAHSSYEHYF.

A remark on this clonotype: Without the conserved terminal phenylalanine or tryptophan, this CDR3 likely stems from a read error. This rearrangement joins TRBV10-3 to TRBJ1-1; D not resolved. Trimming stripped 5 bases from V and 1 base from J, with 8 bases between. The V gene's germline CDR1 is ENHRY and CDR2 SYGVKD. The CDR3 contains 13 residues. The CDR3 DNA sequence: TGTGCCATCAGTCCGGTAGGGAACACTGAAGCTTTCATT. Amino acid sequence: CAISPVGNTEAFI.

At least ten counts were recorded for this clonotype. The rearrangement links TRBV30 to TRBJ1-4, with TRBD1 identical over 9 bases. CDR3 size: 15 residues. Germline CDR1 GTSNPN, CDR2 SVGIG (reference sequence). Trimming removed 0 bases from V and 6 bases from J; junction bases left unmatched: 5. CDR3 sequence: CAWSVGTGRYEKLFF. CDR3 DNA sequence: TGTGCCTGGAGTGTCGGGACAGGGCGATATGAAAAACTGTTTTTT.

Within the sample, this clonotype is medium-sized. The rearrangement links TRBV11-2 to TRBJ1-5, with D possibly matching TRBD1 (5 bases). The germline V gene has CDR1 SGHAT and CDR2 FQNNGV. Trimming took 1 base from V and 2 from J, leaving 15 bases between them. The CDR3 sequence is 17 residues long. CDR3: CASSLGLGGGGNQPQHF. CDR3 DNA sequence: TGTGCCAGCAGCTTAGGCCTGGGGGGAGGTGGCAATCAGCCCCAGCATTTT. The full variable domain, with the rest looked up from reference TRBV11-2 and TRBJ1-5, is EAGVAQSPRYKIIEKRQSVAFWCNPISGHATLYWYQQILGQGPKLLIQFQNNGVVDDSQLPKDRFSAERLKGVDSTLKIQPAKLEDSAVYLCASSLGLGGGGNQPQHFGDGTRLSIL.

Turning to this clonotype: Possible read error: a much larger clone is one base away. The chain recombines TRBV19 with TRBJ2-1; 9 bases map to TRBD2. The V gene's germline CDR1 is LNHDA and CDR2 SQIVND (reference sequence). This CDR3 has 15 amino acids. Here the CDR3 DNA reads TGTGGCAGTTCCCAACTGACTAGCGGAACTAATGAACAGTTCTTC. It specifies CGSSQLTSGTNEQFF.

On this clonotype: A much larger clone differs from this one at a single base, so this may be a read error. The chain's CDR3 is CANSLGQGSSEQYF. CDR3 DNA: TGTGCCAACAGTCTGGGACAGGGATCGTCCGAGCAGTACTTC. The rearrangement links TRBV6-2 or TRBV6-3 to TRBJ2-7; 9 nucleotides align to TRBD1. CDR1 is MNHEY, CDR2 SVGEGT, per germline. The CDR3 sequence is 14 residues long.

This clonotype has only a few counts. The chain uses TRBV7-3 and TRBJ2-2, with D uncertain. CDR1 is SGHTA, CDR2 FQGTGA, per germline. The CDR3 runs 12 residues. V lost 4 bases to trimming and J lost 7 bases, with 7 bases between them. CDR3 nucleotides: TGTGCCAGCAGCTCGATGGTCGGGGAGCTGTTTTTT. It specifies CASSSMVGELFF.

The V call is TRBV5-1, the J call TRBJ1-1; D is uncertain. V shed 0 bases and J shed 8 bases, with 17 bases lying between them. Germline V gene data show CDR1 as SGHRS and CDR2 as YFSETQ. The CDR3 runs to 15 residues. This CDR3 is CASSLVSYAVTEAFF. Written as DNA, the CDR3 is TGCGCCAGCAGCTTGGTCTCTTATGCCGTGACGGAAGCTTTCTTT.

Notes on this clonotype: A read error may account for a junction end that differs from germline. The chain uses TRBV5-6 and TRBJ2-2; 7 bases line up with TRBD2. This CDR3 has 16 residues. CDR1 is SGHDT and CDR2 is YYEEEE in the germline V gene. The CDR3 DNA reads as TGTGCTAGCAGCTTGACAGCTAGCGGATTTACCGGGGAGCTGTTTTTT. Translation: CASSLTASGFTGELFF.

The sample holds many counts of this clonotype. The chain is built from TRBV5-1 and TRBJ2-7; D is possibly TRBD2 (5 bases). Germline loops: CDR1 SGHRS, CDR2 YFSETQ. The CDR3 sequence is 15 residues long. Between the trimmed V and J ends, which lost 1 base and 0 bases, there was a span of 11 bases. The CDR3 DNA reads as TGCGCCAGCAGCTTGAGAGGTGGGAGCTCCTACGAGCAGTACTTC. It is translated as CASSLRGGSSYEQYF.

This chain connects TRBV4-1 to TRBJ1-5, with D tentatively TRBD1 (5 bases). This CDR3 contains 17 residues. Per the germline V gene, CDR1 is MGHRA and CDR2 is YSYEKL. Trimming removed 3 bases at V and 6 bases at J, with 21 bases between. The CDR3 bases are TGCGCCAGCAGCCATGGCAGGGCCTATCGAATTGGTCAGCCCCAGCATTTT. This translates into CASSHGRAYRIGQPQHF.

A word on this clonotype: Compared with germline, one end of the junction differs, possibly owing to a read error. The genes are TRBV4-3 and TRBJ1-2; D ambiguous. This CDR3 has 14 residues. Germline CDR1 and CDR2: LGHNA and YSLEER. CDR3 region: CTSSPSWEIAGYTF. In nucleotides, the CDR3 is TGCACCAGCAGCCCGTCCTGGGAGATCGCTGGCTACACCTTC.

Remarks on this clonotype: The junction shows a germline mismatch at one end, possibly a read error. V usage is TRBV4-2 and J usage is TRBJ2-5; 9 bases map to TRBD2. The germline V gene encodes CDR1 LGHNA and CDR2 YNFKEQ. The CDR3 covers 16 residues. The CDR3 DNA reads TGTGCCAGCAGCCAAGATGGAATAGCGGGAGTGGCGACCCATTACTTT. It is translated as CASSQDGIAGVATHYF.

This clonotype was counted only a few times. Germline is not matched at one junction end, which may reflect a read error. The CDR3 sequence is CASKVLGLETYEQHF. The CDR3, as DNA: TGTGCCAGCAAGGTCCTAGGATTGGAGACCTACGAGCAGCACTTC. The V call is TRBV28, the J call TRBJ2-7; D unclear. CDR3 length equals 15 residues. Germline-derived CDR1 and CDR2 are MDHEN and SYDVKM. Using reference TRBV28 and TRBJ2-7 for the parts outside the CDR3, the full variable domain is DVKVTQSSRYLVKRTGEKVFLECVQDMDHENMFWYRQDPGLGLRLIYFSYDVKMKEKGDIPEGYSVSREKKERFSLILESASTNQTSMYLCASKVLGLETYEQHFGPGTRLTVT.

As concerns this clonotype: This may be a read error, as it is one base from a much larger clone. The V call is TRBV21-1, the J call TRBJ1-5; TRBD1 is taken as the D call from the table, unchecked against the DNA. TRBV21-1 is assigned pseudogene status. CDR3 length: 16 residues. The DNA of the CDR3 is TGTGCCGGCAACAAGCCCCAAGGTCTTCCTAATCAGCCCCAGCATTTT. This translates into CAGNKPQGLPNQPQHF.

As to this clonotype: The conserved final phenylalanine or tryptophan is absent from the CDR3, which likely points to a read error. In DNA, the CDR3 is TGTGTCAGCAGCGCCACGCCAACTGGCTACACCTTG. Protein product: CVSSATPTGYTL. The V gene is TRBV5-6, the J gene TRBJ1-2; unclear D gene. Germline values: CDR1 SGHDT, CDR2 YYEEEE. CDR3 length equals 12 residues.